Each of the 14 T cell receptor beta chains below was sequenced from the same sample in a study of T cell responses to AZD1222 COVID-19 vaccine. Assay used: immunoSEQ multiplex PCR; TCRdb lists only in-frame clones, some missing. Of about 68,000 clones in the sample, roughly 85% are singletons; the top ten hold under 3%. Specimen: peripheral blood, collected on day 0 of AZD1222 vaccination. Source of these receptors: an adult in good health.

This clone was found once. The chain couples TRBV19 to TRBJ2-7; 8 bases are a match to TRBD1. CDR1 and CDR2 (germline): LNHDA, SQIVND (reference sequence). V trimming: 6 bases; J trimming: 7 bases; junction bases outside the gene matches: 8. The CDR3 loop spans 13 amino acids. CDR3 protein: CASRDRQGSEQYF. The CDR3 nucleotides read TGTGCCAGTAGGGATAGACAGGGGAGTGAGCAGTACTTC.

The J gene is TRBJ1-1, the V gene TRBV7-2; D is uncertain. The germline V and J ends were trimmed by 2 bases and 8 bases, with 12 bases remaining between them. There are 13 residues in the CDR3. Germline V gene sequence: CDR1 SGHTA, CDR2 FQGNSA. CDR3 in DNA: TGTGCCAGCAGCTTAAGGCAGCGTCCCGAAGCTTTCTTT. This codes for CASSLRQRPEAFF.

This clone was seen a handful of times. This chain uses TRBV6-5 with TRBJ1-2, with D tentatively TRBD1 (5 bases). V was trimmed by 7 bases and J by 5 bases, leaving 20 bases between them. Germline V gene data show CDR1 as MNHEY and CDR2 as SVGAGI. There are 15 residues in the CDR3. CDR3 in amino acids: CASTPRDHEGYGYTF. In nucleotides, the CDR3 is TGTGCCAGCACCCCCCGGGACCACGAGGGGTATGGCTACACCTTC.

The rearrangement joins TRBV19 to TRBJ2-1; 8 bases map to TRBD2. Germline values: CDR1 LNHDA, CDR2 SQIVND (reference sequence). The CDR3 extends over 15 amino acids. V lost 1 base to trimming and J lost 4 bases; unmatched junction nucleotides: 3. CDR3 nucleotides: TGTGCCAGTAGTATAGGGCTAGCGGGTTACAATGAGCAGTTCTTC. Its translation is CASSIGLAGYNEQFF.

This sequence joins TRBV19 and TRBJ1-2, with a possible D match to TRBD1 (6 bases). CDR1 and CDR2 from the germline V gene are LNHDA and SQIVND (reference sequence). V shed 3 bases and J shed 8 bases, with 16 bases lying between them. This CDR3 is built from 14 residues. CDR3 amino acids: CASSIETGLGGYTF. CDR3 DNA sequence: TGTGCCAGTAGTATTGAGACAGGTCTTGGCGGCTACACCTTC.

The rearrangement joins TRBV19 to TRBJ2-3, with D tentatively TRBD1 or TRBD2 (5 bases each). In germline, CDR1 is LNHDA, CDR2 SQIVND (reference sequence). The ends were cut back, 3 bases at V and 5 bases at J, with 30 bases in the middle. The CDR3 contains 20 residues. CDR3 sequence reads: CASSMGRLRVPSLRLDTQYF. CDR3 in DNA: TGTGCCAGTAGTATGGGACGTCTCCGGGTCCCCTCACTACGCCTAGATACGCAGTATTTT.

The genes are TRBV2 and TRBJ1-4, with D possibly being TRBD1 (6 bases). CDR3 length: 13 amino acids. Between the trimmed V and J ends, which lost 5 bases and 17 bases, there was a span of 21 bases. Germline CDR1 and CDR2: SNHLY and FYNNEI. The CDR3 loop is CASSTLPPGTNFF. In DNA form, the CDR3 reads TGTGCCAGCAGTACTCTGCCACCCGGGACAAACTTTTTT.

The chain couples TRBV6-1 to TRBJ2-7; 7 bases fit TRBD1. Germline CDR1 MNHNS, CDR2 SASEGT. The length of the CDR3 is 15 residues. With 3 bases clipped from V and 0 bases from J, the junction kept 5 bases outside the gene matches. CDR3: CASSDIRDSSYEQYF. The CDR3 DNA reads TGTGCCAGCAGTGATATCCGGGACAGCTCCTACGAGCAGTACTTC.

The rearrangement uses TRBV14 and TRBJ2-7; maybe TRBD2 (6 bases). Per the germline V gene, CDR1 is SGHDN and CDR2 is FVKESK. The ends were cut back, 8 bases at V and 3 bases at J, with 17 bases in the middle. The CDR3 contains 14 residues. This CDR3 is CASQKSGPSYEQYF. In DNA, the CDR3 is TGTGCCAGCCAAAAAAGCGGGCCAAGCTACGAGCAGTACTTC.

The gene calls are TRBV27 and TRBJ1-6; unclear D gene. V was clipped by 3 bases and J by 9 bases, with 9 bases between them. The CDR3 totals 13 residues. Germline V gene sequence: CDR1 MNHEY, CDR2 SMNVEV (reference sequence). As DNA, the CDR3 is TGTGCCAGCAGTTTTCAAGGCGGTTCACCCCTCCACTTT. Its translation is CASSFQGGSPLHF.

This clone was counted a single time. The chain employs TRBV3-1 (or the pseudogene TRBV3-2) and TRBJ1-1; D is unresolved. The CDR3 consists of 14 residues. Germline loops: CDR1 LGHDT, CDR2 YNNKEL (reference sequence). The germline V and J ends were trimmed by 0 bases and 3 bases, with 8 bases remaining between them. The CDR3: CASSQDGRHTEAFF. Written as DNA, the CDR3 is TGTGCCAGCAGCCAAGATGGGCGGCACACTGAAGCTTTCTTT.

The V call is TRBV28, the J call TRBJ2-1; TRBD1 matches 7 bases. CDR1 is MDHEN, CDR2 SYDVKM, per germline. J was trimmed by 9 bases and V by 7 bases; bases with no gene match: 9. The CDR3 runs to 13 residues. Written as DNA, the CDR3 is TGTGCCAGCACCACTGAAGACAGGGCTGAGCAGTTCTTC. Translating gives CASTTEDRAEQFF.

The chain links TRBV11-2 to TRBJ1-3; 7 bases map to TRBD1. The V gene's germline CDR1 is SGHAT and CDR2 FQNNGV. V lost 5 bases to trimming and J lost 4 bases; unmatched junction nucleotides: 5. The CDR3 sequence is 14 residues long. CDR3 bases: TGTGCCAGCAGCAACATGGACAGGGGAAACACCATATATTTT. It translates to CASSNMDRGNTIYF. The full variable domain, rest sourced from reference TRBV11-2 and TRBJ1-3, is EAGVAQSPRYKIIEKRQSVAFWCNPISGHATLYWYQQILGQGPKLLIQFQNNGVVDDSQLPKDRFSAERLKGVDSTLKIQPAKLEDSAVYLCASSNMDRGNTIYFGEGSWLTVV.

This clone showed up just once. In nucleotides, the CDR3 is TGTGCCAGTAGTATTGGGACCGGGGAACCTGAAAAACTGTTTTTT. This sequence encodes CASSIGTGEPEKLFF. The J gene is TRBJ1-4, the V gene TRBV19; a weak D match, TRBD1 (5 bases). The V end lost 3 bases, the J end lost 7 bases, and 15 bases lay between the germline ends. The germline gives CDR1 LNHDA, CDR2 SQIVND (reference sequence). CDR3 length: 15 residues.